A few counts support the clone carrying this TCR beta chain. The antigen is undetermined. With each sample, at least 5.5 micrograms of total RNA were extracted. This sample was included in a study of blood T cells in healthy people across ages. Findings of the study overall: Expanded clonotype changes were possibly confounded by unknown donor CMV status.

Using a J-beta primer mix together with a sample-barcoded 5' primer, a second PCR was run for about 7 to 12 cycles. Carrying 12 random nucleotides, a template-switch adaptor labeled each individual cDNA molecule. TCRdb re-called the 5' RACE reads with MiXCR, one entry per CDR3 protein. The profile shows some 1.7 million distinct CDR3 sequences, under 30% of them singletons. Specimen: blood. The TCR originated in a woman in her twenties or thirties in good health.

The CDR3 nucleotides are TGTGCCAGCAGCTCCCCAAAAAGACAGGGGGATTCCTACGAGCAGTACTTC. It codes for CASSSPKRQGDSYEQYF. The rearrangement joins TRBV7-2 to TRBJ2-5; TRBD1 aligns across 9 bases. Judging by the DNA end, TRBJ2-7 fits better; the J call may be wrong. Germline V gene sequence: CDR1 SGHTA, CDR2 FQGNSA. CDR3 size: 17 residues.